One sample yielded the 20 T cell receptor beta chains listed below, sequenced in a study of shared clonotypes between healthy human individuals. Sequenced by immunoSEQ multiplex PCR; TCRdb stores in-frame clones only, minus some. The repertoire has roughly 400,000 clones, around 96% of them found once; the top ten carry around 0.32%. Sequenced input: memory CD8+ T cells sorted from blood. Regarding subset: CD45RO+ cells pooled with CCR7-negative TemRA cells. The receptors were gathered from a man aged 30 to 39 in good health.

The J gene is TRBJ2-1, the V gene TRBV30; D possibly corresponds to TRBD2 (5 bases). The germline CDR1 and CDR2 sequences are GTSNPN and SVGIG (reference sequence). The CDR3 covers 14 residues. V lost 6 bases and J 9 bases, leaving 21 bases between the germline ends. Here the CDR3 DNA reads TGTGCCTGTACCCCAGCGGCATACAATGTTGAGCAGTTCTTC. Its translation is CACTPAAYNVEQFF.

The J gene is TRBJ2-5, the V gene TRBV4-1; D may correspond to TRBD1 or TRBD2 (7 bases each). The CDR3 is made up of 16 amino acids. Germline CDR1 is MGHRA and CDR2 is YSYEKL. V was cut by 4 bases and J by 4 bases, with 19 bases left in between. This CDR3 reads CASSLAGGGPSETQYF. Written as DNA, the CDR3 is TGCGCCAGCAGCCTCGCAGGGGGGGGTCCCTCAGAGACCCAGTACTTC.

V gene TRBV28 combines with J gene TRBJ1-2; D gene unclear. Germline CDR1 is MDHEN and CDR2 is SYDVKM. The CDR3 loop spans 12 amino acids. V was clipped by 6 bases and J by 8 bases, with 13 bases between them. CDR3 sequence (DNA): TGTGCCAGCAGCCTTTCTGCGGGCGGCTACACCTTC. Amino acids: CASSLSAGGYTF.

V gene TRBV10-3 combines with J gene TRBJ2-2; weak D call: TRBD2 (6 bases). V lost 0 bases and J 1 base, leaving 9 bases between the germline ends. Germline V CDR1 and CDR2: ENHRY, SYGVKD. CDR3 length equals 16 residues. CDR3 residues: CAISESSSGNTGELFF. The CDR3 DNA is TGTGCCATCAGTGAGTCGAGTAGCGGGAACACCGGGGAGCTGTTTTTT.

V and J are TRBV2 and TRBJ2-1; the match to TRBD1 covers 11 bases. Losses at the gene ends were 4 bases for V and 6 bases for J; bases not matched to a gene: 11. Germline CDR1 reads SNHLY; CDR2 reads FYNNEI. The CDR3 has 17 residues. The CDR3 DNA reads TGTGCCAGCAGTGTTTTCCCAGGGACAGGGGGGGTCAATGAGCAGTTCTTC. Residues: CASSVFPGTGGVNEQFF.

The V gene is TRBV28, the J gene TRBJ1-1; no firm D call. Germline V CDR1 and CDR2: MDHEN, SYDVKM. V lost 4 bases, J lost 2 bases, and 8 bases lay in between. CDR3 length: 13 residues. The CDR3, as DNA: TGTGCCAGCAGTTCCCGATACAACACTGAAGCTTTCTTT. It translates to CASSSRYNTEAFF.

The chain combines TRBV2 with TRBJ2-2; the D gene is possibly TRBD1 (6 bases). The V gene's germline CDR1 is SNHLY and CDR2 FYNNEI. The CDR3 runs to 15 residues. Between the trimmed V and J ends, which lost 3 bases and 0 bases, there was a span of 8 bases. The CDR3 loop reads CASSDRGANTGELFF. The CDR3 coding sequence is TGTGCCAGCAGTGACAGGGGCGCGAACACCGGGGAGCTGTTTTTT.

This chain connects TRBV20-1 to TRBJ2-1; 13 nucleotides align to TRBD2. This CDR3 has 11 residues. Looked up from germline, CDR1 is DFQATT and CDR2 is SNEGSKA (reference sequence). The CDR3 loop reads CGLAGDGEQFF. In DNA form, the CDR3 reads TGCGGACTAGCGGGAGACGGTGAGCAGTTCTTC.

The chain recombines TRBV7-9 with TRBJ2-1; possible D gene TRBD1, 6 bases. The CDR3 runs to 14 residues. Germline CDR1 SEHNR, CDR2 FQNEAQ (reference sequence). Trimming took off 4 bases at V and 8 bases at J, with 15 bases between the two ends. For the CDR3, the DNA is TGTGCCAGCAGCTACCGAGGGGGTATCGATGAGCAGTTCTTC. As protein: CASSYRGGIDEQFF.

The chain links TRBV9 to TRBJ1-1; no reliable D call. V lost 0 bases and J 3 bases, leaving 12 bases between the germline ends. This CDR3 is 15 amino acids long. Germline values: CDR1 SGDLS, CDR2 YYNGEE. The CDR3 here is CASSVGVRRDTEAFF. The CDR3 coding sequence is TGTGCCAGCAGCGTAGGGGTCCGACGGGACACTGAAGCTTTCTTT.

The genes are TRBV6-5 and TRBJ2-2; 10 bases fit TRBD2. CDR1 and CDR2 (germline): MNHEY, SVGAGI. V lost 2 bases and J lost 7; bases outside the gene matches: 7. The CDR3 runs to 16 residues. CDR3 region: CASSYLSGRSNGELFF. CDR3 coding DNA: TGTGCCAGCAGTTACCTTAGCGGGAGGTCGAACGGGGAGCTGTTTTTT.

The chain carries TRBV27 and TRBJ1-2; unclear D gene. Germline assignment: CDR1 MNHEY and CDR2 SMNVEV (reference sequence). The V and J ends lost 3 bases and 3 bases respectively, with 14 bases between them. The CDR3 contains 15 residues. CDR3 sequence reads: CASSFAPGIYYGYTF. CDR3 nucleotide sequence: TGTGCCAGCAGTTTCGCCCCCGGAATCTACTATGGCTACACCTTC.

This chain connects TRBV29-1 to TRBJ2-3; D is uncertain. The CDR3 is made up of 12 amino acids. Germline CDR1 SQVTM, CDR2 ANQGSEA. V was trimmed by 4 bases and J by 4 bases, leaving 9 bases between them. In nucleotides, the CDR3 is TGCAGCGTTGTTCCCGGGTCAGATACGCAGTATTTT. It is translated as CSVVPGSDTQYF.

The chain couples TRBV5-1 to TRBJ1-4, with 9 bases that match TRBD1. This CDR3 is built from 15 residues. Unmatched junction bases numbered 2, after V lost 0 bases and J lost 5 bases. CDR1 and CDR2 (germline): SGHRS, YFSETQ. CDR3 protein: CASSLGTGVNEKLFF. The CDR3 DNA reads TGCGCCAGCAGCTTGGGGACAGGGGTAAATGAAAAACTGTTTTTT.

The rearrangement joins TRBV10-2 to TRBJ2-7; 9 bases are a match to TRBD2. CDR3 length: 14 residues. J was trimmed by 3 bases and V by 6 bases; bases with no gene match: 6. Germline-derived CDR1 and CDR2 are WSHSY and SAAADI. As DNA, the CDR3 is TGCGCCAGCAGGACGGGACTAGCAGTCTACGAGCAGTACTTC. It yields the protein CASRTGLAVYEQYF.

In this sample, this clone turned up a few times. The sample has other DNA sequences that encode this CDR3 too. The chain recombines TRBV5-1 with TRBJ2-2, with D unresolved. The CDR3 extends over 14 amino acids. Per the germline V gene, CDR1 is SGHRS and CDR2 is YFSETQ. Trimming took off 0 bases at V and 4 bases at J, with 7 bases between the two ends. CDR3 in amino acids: CASSLGQGTGELFF. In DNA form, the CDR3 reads TGCGCCAGCAGCTTGGGACAAGGCACCGGGGAGCTGTTTTTT.

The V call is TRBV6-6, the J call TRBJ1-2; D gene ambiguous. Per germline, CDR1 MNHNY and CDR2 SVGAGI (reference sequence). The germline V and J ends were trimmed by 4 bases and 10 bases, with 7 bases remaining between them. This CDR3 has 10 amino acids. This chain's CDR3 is CASSSTIYTF. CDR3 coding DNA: TGTGCCAGCAGTTCCACCATCTACACCTTC.

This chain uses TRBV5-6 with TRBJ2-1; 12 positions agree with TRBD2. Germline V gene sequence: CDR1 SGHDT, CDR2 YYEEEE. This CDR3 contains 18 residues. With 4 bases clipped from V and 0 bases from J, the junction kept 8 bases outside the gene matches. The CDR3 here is CASSGLAGFLSSYNEQFF. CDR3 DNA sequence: TGTGCCAGCAGCGGACTAGCGGGATTTTTGAGCTCCTACAATGAGCAGTTCTTC.

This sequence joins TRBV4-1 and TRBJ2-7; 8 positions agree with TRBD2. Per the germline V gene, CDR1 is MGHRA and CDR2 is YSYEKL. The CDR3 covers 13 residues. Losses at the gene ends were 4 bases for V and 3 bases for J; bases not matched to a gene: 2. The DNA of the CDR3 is TGCGCCAGCAGCCTTAGCGGGAACTACGAGCAGTACTTC. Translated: CASSLSGNYEQYF.

This chain's CDR3 is CASSLGLAGFDEQFF. CDR3 in DNA: TGTGCCAGCAGCTTAGGACTAGCGGGATTTGATGAGCAGTTCTTC. The chain couples TRBV11-2 to TRBJ2-1; 11 bases fit TRBD2. The CDR3 totals 15 residues. Germline values: CDR1 SGHAT, CDR2 FQNNGV. The junction had 4 bases not matched to a gene; V was cut back by 1 base and J by 8 bases.